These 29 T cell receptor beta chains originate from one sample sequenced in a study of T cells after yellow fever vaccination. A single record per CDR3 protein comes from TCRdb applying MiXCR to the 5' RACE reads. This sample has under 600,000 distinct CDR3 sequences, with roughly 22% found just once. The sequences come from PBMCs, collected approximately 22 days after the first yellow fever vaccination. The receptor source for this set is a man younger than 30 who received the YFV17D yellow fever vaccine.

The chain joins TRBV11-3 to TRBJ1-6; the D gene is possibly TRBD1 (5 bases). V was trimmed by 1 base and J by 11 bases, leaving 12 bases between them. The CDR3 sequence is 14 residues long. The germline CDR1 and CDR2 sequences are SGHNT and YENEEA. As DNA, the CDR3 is TGTGCCAGCAGCTTAGGGGGGGAGGATGCACCCCTCCACTTT. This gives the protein CASSLGGEDAPLHF. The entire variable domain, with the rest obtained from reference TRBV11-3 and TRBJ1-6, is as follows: EAGVVQSPRYKIIEKKQPVAFWCNPISGHNTLYWYLQNLGQGPELLIRYENEEAVDDSQLPKDRFSAERLKGVDSTLKIQPAELGDSAVYLCASSLGGEDAPLHFGNGTRLTVT.

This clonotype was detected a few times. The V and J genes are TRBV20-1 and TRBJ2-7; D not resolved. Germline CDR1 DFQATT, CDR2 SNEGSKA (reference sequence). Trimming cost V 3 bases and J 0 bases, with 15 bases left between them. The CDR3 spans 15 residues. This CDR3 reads CSASPGASGSYEQYV. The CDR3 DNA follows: TGCAGTGCTAGCCCGGGCGCCTCGGGCTCCTACGAGCAGTACGTC.

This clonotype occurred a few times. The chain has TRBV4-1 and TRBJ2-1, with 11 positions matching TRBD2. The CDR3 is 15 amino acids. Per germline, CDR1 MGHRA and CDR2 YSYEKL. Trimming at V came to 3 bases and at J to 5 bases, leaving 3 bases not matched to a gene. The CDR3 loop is CASSHLAGGHNEQFF. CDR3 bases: TGCGCCAGCAGCCACTTAGCGGGGGGGCACAATGAGCAGTTCTTC.

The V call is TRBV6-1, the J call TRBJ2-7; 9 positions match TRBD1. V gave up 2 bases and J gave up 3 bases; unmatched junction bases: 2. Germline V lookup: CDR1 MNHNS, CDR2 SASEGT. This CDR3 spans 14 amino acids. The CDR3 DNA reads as TGTGCCAGCAGTGAAACGGGACAGGGCTACGAGCAGTACTTC. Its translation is CASSETGQGYEQYF.

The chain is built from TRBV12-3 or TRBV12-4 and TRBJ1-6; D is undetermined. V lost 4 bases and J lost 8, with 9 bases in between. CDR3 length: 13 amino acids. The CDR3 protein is CASSSGFHSPLHF. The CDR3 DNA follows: TGTGCCAGCAGTTCTGGGTTCCATTCACCCCTCCACTTT.

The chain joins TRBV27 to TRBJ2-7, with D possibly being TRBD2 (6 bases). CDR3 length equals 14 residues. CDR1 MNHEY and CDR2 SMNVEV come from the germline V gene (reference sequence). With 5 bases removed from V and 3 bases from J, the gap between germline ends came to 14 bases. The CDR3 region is CASSPRGWGYEQYF. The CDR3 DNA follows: TGTGCCAGCAGTCCTCGGGGGTGGGGCTACGAGCAGTACTTC.

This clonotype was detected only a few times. For the CDR3, the DNA is TGTGCCAGCTCAATAGGTAATCAGCCCCAGCATTTT. It translates to CASSIGNQPQHF. V and J are TRBV18 and TRBJ1-5; D is ambiguous. The germline V gene has CDR1 KGHSH and CDR2 LQKENI. Trimming stripped 5 bases from V and 4 bases from J, with 6 bases between. The CDR3 runs 12 residues.

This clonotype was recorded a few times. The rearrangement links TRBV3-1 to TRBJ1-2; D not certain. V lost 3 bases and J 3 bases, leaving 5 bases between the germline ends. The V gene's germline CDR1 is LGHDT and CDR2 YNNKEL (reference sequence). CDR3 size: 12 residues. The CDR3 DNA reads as TGTGCCAGCAGCCACGGCTACTATGGCTACACCTTC. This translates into CASSHGYYGYTF.

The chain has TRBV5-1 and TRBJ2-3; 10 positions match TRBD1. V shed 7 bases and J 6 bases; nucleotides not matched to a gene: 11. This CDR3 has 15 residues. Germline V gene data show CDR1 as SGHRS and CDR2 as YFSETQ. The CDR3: CASSWTGGGADTQYF. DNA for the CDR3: TGCGCCAGCTCCTGGACAGGGGGTGGTGCGGATACGCAGTATTTT.

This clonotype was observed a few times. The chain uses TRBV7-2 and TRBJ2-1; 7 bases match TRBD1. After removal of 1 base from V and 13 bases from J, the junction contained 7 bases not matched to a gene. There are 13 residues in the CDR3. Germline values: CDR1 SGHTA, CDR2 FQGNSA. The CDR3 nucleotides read TGTGCCAGCAGCTTAGACGGGTGGGACAGCCAGTTCTTC. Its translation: CASSLDGWDSQFF.

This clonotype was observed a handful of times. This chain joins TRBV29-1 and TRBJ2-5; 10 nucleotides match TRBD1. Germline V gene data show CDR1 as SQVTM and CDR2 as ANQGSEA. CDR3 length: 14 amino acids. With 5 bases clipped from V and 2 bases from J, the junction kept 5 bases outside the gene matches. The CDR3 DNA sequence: TGCAGCGTTCCGCGGGACAGGGGACAAGAGACCCAGTACTTC. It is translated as CSVPRDRGQETQYF. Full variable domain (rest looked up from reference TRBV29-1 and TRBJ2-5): SAVISQKPSRDICQRGTSLTIQCQVDSQVTMMFWYRQQPGQSLTLIATANQGSEATYESGFVIDKFPISRPNLTFSTLTVSNMSPEDSSIYLCSVPRDRGQETQYFGPGTRLLVL.

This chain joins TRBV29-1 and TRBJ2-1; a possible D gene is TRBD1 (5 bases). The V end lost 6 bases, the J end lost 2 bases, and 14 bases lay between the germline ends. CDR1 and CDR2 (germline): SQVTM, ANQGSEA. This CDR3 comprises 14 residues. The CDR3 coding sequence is TGCAGCGTCAACACAGGCCTGACCTACAATGAGCAGTTCTTC. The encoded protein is CSVNTGLTYNEQFF.

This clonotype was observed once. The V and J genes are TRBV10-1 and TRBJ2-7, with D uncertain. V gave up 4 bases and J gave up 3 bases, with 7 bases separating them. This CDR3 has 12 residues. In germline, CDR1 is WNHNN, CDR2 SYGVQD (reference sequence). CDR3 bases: TGCGCCAGCAGTGTAACCAGCTACGAGCAGTACTTC. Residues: CASSVTSYEQYF.

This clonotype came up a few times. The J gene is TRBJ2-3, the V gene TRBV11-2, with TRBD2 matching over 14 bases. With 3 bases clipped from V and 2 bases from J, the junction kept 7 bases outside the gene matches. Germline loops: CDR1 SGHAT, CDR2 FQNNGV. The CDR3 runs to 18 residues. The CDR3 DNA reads TGTGCCAGCAGCTTTACGAGGACTAGCGGGGGGTACACAGATACGCAGTATTTT. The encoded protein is CASSFTRTSGGYTDTQYF.

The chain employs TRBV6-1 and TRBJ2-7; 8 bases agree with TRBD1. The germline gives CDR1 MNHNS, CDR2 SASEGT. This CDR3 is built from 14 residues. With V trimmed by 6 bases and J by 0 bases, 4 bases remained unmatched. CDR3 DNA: TGTGCCAGCAGCGACAGGGGCCTCTCCTACGAGCAGTACGTC. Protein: CASSDRGLSYEQYV.

CDR3 region: CASSLVSGDGYTF. CDR3 sequence (DNA): TGTGCCAGCAGTTTAGTTTCGGGCGATGGCTACACCTTC. V gene TRBV12-3 or TRBV12-4 combines with J gene TRBJ1-2; D unclear. Trimming cost V 1 base and J 6 bases, with 9 bases left between them. This CDR3 comprises 13 residues.

The CDR3 loop is CSASPPLGAAEAFF. The CDR3 DNA is TGCAGTGCTAGCCCTCCCCTGGGGGCAGCTGAAGCTTTCTTT. The chain recombines TRBV20-1 with TRBJ1-1; D perhaps matches TRBD1 (6 bases). The CDR3 consists of 14 residues. Looked up from germline, CDR1 is DFQATT and CDR2 is SNEGSKA (reference sequence). V was cut by 3 bases and J by 6 bases, with 17 bases left in between.

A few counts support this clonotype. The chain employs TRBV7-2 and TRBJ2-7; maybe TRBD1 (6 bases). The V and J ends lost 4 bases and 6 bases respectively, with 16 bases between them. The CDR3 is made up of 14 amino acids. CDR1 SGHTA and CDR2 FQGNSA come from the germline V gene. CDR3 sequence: CASSWGTSPPEQYF. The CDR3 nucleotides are TGTGCCAGCAGCTGGGGGACATCCCCCCCCGAGCAGTACTTC.

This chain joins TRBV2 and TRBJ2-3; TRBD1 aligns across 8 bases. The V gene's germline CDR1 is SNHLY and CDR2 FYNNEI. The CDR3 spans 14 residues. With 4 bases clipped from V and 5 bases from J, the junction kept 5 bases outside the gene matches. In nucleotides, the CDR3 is TGTGCCAGCAGTGCTTCACAGGGGGGAGATACGCAGTATTTT. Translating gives CASSASQGGDTQYF. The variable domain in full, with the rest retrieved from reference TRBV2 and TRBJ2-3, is EPEVTQTPSHQVTQMGQEVILRCVPISNHLYFYWYRQILGQKVEFLVSFYNNEISEKSEIFDDQFSVERPDGSNFTLKIRSTKLEDSAMYFCASSASQGGDTQYFGPGTRLTVL.

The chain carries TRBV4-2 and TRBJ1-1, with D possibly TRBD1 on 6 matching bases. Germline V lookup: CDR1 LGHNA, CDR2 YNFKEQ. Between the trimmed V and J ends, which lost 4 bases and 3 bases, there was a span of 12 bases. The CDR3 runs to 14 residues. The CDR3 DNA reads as TGTGCCAGCAGCCGCGGGGACACTGACACTGAAGCTTTCTTT. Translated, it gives CASSRGDTDTEAFF.

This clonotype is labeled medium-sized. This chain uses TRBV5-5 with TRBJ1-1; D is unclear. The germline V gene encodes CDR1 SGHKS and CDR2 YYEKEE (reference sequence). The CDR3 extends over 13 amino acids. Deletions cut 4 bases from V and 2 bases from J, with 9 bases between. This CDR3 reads CASSHETNTEAFF. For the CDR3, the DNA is TGTGCCAGCAGCCACGAGACAAACACTGAAGCTTTCTTT.

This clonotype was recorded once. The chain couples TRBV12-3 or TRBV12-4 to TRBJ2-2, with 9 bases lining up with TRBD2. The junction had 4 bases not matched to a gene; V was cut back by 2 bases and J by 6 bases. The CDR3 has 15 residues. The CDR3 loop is CASSLRRGGSGELFF. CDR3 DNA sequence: TGTGCCAGCAGTTTACGGCGGGGGGGGTCCGGGGAGCTGTTTTTT.

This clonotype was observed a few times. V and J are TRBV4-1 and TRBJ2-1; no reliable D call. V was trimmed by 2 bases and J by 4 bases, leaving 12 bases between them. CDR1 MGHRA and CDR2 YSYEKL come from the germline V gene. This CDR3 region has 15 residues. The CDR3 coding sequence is TGCGCCAGCAGCCAAAAGAACGGCAGATACAATGAGCAGTTCTTC. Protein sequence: CASSQKNGRYNEQFF.

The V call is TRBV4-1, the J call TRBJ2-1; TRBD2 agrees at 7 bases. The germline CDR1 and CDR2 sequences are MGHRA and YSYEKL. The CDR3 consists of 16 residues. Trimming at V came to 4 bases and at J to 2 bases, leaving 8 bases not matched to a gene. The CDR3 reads CASSRLLAWTYNEQFF. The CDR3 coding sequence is TGCGCCAGCAGCCGCTTACTAGCGTGGACCTACAATGAGCAGTTCTTC.

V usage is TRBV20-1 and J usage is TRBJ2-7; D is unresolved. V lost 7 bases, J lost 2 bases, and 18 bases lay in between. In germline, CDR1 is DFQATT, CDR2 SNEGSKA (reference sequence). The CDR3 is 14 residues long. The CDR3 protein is CSVLDPTRAYEQYV. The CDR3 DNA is TGCAGTGTTCTCGACCCTACTCGCGCCTACGAGCAGTACGTC.

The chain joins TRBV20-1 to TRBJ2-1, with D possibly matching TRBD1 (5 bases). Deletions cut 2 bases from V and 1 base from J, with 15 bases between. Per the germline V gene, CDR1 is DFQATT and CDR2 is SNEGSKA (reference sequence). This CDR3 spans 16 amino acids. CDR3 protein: CSARIPLQGSYNEQFF. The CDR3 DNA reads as TGCAGTGCTAGAATCCCCTTGCAGGGTTCCTACAATGAGCAGTTCTTC.

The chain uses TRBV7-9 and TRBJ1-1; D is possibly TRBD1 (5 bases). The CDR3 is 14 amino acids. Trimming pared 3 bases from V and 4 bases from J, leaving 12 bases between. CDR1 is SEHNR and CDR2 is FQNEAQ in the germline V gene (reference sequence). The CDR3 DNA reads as TGTGCCAGCAGCTTCGGGGGAAGACTCACTGAAGCTTTCTTT. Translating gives CASSFGGRLTEAFF.

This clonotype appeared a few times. The CDR3 region is CAISESTLSNEQFF. Written as DNA, the CDR3 is TGTGCCATCAGTGAGTCGACACTCTCCAATGAGCAGTTCTTC. V usage is TRBV10-3 and J usage is TRBJ2-1; D is ambiguous. Per germline, CDR1 ENHRY and CDR2 SYGVKD. V was pared by 0 bases and J by 6 bases, with 9 bases between. This CDR3 comprises 14 residues.

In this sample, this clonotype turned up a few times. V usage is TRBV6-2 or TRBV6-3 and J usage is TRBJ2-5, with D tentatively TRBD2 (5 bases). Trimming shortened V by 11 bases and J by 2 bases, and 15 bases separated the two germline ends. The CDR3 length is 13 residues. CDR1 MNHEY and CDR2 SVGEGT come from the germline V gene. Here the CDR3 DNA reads TGTGCCGGTTCAACAGCGGAACAAGAGACCCAGTACTTC. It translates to CAGSTAEQETQYF.